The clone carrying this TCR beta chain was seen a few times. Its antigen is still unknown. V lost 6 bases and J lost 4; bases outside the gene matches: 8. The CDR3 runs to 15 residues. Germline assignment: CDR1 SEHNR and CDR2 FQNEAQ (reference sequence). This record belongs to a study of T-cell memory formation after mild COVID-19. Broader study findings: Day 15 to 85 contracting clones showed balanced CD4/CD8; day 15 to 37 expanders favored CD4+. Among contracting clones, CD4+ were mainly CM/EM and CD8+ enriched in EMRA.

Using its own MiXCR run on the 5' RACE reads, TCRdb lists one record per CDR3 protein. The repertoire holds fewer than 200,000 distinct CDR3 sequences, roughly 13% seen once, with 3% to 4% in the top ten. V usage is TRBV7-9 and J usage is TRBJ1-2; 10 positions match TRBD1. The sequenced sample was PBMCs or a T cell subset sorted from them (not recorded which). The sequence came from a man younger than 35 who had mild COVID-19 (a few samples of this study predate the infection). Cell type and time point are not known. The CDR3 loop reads CASSSRQGAGYGYTF. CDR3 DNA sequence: TGTGCCAGCAGTTCTCGACAGGGGGCGGGCTATGGCTACACCTTC.